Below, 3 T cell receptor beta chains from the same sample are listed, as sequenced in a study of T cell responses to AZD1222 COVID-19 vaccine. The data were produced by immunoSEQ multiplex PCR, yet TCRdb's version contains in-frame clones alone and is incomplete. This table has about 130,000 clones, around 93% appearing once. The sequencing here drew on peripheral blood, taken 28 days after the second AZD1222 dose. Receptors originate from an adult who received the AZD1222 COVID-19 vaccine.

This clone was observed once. As DNA, the CDR3 is TGCGCCAGCAGCCAAGATCGACAGGGGGCGTACTATGGCTACACCTTC. Translation: CASSQDRQGAYYGYTF. The chain uses TRBV4-3 and TRBJ1-2; 10 bases agree with TRBD1. The V segment lost 0 bases and the J segment 3 bases; nucleotides outside the gene matches: 4. This CDR3 has 16 amino acids. CDR1 and CDR2 from the germline V gene are LGHNA and YSLEER.

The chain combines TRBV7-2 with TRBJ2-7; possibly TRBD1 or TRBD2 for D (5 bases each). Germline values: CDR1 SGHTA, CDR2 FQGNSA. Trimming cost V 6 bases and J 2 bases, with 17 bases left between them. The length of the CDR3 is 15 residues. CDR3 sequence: CASRYTGTEAYEQYF. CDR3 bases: TGTGCCAGCAGATACACCGGGACGGAGGCCTACGAGCAGTACTTC.

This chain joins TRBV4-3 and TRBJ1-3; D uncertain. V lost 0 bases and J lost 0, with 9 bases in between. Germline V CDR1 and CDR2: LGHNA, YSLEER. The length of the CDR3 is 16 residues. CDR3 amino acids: CASSQDIASSGNTIYF. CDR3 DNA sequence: TGCGCCAGCAGCCAAGATATAGCCAGCTCTGGAAACACCATATATTTT.